This record concerns one T cell receptor beta chain sequence. Unmatched junction bases numbered 4, after V lost 2 bases and J lost 5 bases. Germline V lookup: CDR1 SGHDT, CDR2 YYEEEE. CDR3 length: 13 amino acids. The PCR contained 60 Vbeta and 13 Jbeta primers. Profiled with immunoSEQ multiplex PCR; TCRdb holds only in-frame clones, not every one. Among around 120,000 clones listed, less than 85% were seen once. These data are taken from a study of cytomegalovirus exposure and HLA in healthy donors. The chain recombines TRBV5-6 with TRBJ2-7; TRBD1 aligns across 7 bases. The specimen was PBMCs. The sequence was obtained from a man aged 25-40 years in good health and CMV-seronegative. The CDR3 DNA reads as TGTGCCAGCAGCTTAGACAGGGTCAACGAGCAGTACTTC. It specifies CASSLDRVNEQYF. Combining the CDR3 with reference TRBV5-6 and TRBJ2-7 gives the whole variable domain DAGVTQSPTHLIKTRGQQVTLRCSPKSGHDTVSWYQQALGQGPQFIFQYYEEEERQRGNFPDRFSGHQFPNYSSELNVNALLLGDSALYLCASSLDRVNEQYFGPGTRLTVT.